A single count supports the clone carrying this T cell receptor (beta chain). The CDR3 totals 16 residues. Looked up from germline, CDR1 is SGHTA and CDR2 is FQGTGA. V lost 5 bases to trimming and J lost 4 bases; unmatched junction nucleotides: 10. The sample belongs to a study of blood T cell repertoires in COVID-19. As for the study in general: Whether acute or convalescent, the COVID-19 samples came from the United States, Italy and Spain.

Authors' methods: Estimation of nucleated cell counts relied on the amplification of reference gene primers. The method was immunoSEQ multiplex PCR; TCRdb's version includes in-frame clones alone and lacks a portion of them. V and J calls and clone size come straight from that table; D and trimming were deduced from the DNA. Of about 250,000 clones listed, roughly 90% are singletons. This sequence originates from a woman in her thirties or forties who had recovered from COVID-19. The chain links TRBV7-3 to TRBJ2-1; TRBD1 agrees at 8 bases. Source material: peripheral blood. The CDR3 coding sequence is TGTGCCAGCAGCCAAAACCCGGGACAGGAGTACAATGAGCAGTTCTTC. Its translation is CASSQNPGQEYNEQFF.